Listed here is a single TCR beta chain. No fewer than 7 million PBMCs went into each sample. This specimen belongs to a study of blood T cells in healthy people across ages. The CDR3 length is 12 residues. V lost 8 bases and J 4 bases, leaving 11 bases between the germline ends. Alongside a J-beta primer mix, a sample-barcoded 5' primer served in a second PCR lasting roughly 7 to 12 cycles. The authors tagged each cDNA molecule using a template-switch adaptor with 12 random nucleotides. TCRdb re-analysed the 5' RACE reads in MiXCR, keeping a single row per CDR3 protein. The repertoire has around 1,000,000 distinct CDR3 sequences, roughly a quarter of them found once; the top ten carry about 0.8%. This sample also appeared in a second study, on T cells of mothers and their children.

The sequence was obtained from a girl aged 2-10 years in good health. The specimen was blood. The V gene is TRBV12-3 or TRBV12-4, the J gene TRBJ2-5, with no clear D. The CDR3 sequence: CASGDTSETQYF. The CDR3 DNA is TGTGCCAGCGGAGATACCTCAGAGACCCAGTACTTC.